This TCR beta chain was sequenced in a study of human versus mouse CDR3 diversity and MHC coevolution. Study-wide results and caveats: Most of the three human donors had the lowest clonal inequality.

V was trimmed by 0 bases and J by 0 bases, leaving 7 bases between them. The germline gives CDR1 SGHNT, CDR2 YYREEE (reference sequence). The CDR3 sequence is 15 residues long. Concerning this clone itself: Its antigen is unknown.

The data were produced by immunoSEQ multiplex PCR, yet TCRdb's version contains in-frame clones alone and is incomplete. This sample has about 81,000 clones, with just over 90% found just once. The chain links TRBV5-4 to TRBJ1-3, with D unclear. This TCR was recovered from a person aged 30-69 years in good health. Sequences were obtained from naive CD4+ T cells from blood. Subset specified: CD45RO-negative CD62L-positive naive CD4 T cells. Here the CDR3 DNA reads TGTGCCAGCAGCTTGGACATAAACTCTGGAAACACCATATATTTT. It is translated as CASSLDINSGNTIYF.